The T cell receptor beta chain under discussion was sequenced for a study of blood T cell repertoires in COVID-19. Original analysis: Reference gene primers were amplified, and this amplification served to estimate nucleated cell counts. The table came from immunoSEQ multiplex PCR; TCRdb's copy has only in-frame clones and leaves some out. The DNA gave D and trimming, while V, J and clone size come from that table. Of a few hundred thousand clones listed, about 86% are singletons. Residents of 24 US areas, aged roughly 18 to 95 years, made up the participants. The study assigned cohorts using participant-reported clinical history. Trimming shortened V by 6 bases and J by 2 bases, and 11 bases separated the two germline ends. CDR1 and CDR2 from the germline V gene are SQVTM and ANQGSEA. This CDR3 region has 13 residues.

Input material: PBMCs or T cells enriched from blood (not recorded which). This clonotype originated in a woman aged 40 to 55 with acute COVID-19. The chain joins TRBV29-1 to TRBJ1-5; D may be TRBD1 (6 bases). Here the CDR3 DNA reads TGCAGCGTGCGGGCAGGGGGCAATCAGCCCCAGCATTTT. As protein: CSVRAGGNQPQHF.